A selection of T cell receptor beta chains follows, all from one sample in a study of T cell responses to AZD1222 COVID-19 vaccine. Clones were read by immunoSEQ multiplex PCR, and TCRdb kept only the in-frame ones, dropping some. The profile covers roughly 49,000 clones, with approximately 79% appearing a single time and 20% to 25% taken by the ten largest. The material sequenced was peripheral blood, taken on day 0 of MenACWY control vaccination. The receptors here all came from an adult in good health. Both conserved end residues are part of each CDR3. The D gene is left open where the match is weak. Size is omitted from some rows. Given values are once, few, many or a class for expanded clones.

D	size	V	J	DNA	CDR3
.	.	TRBV15	TRBJ1-5	TGTGCCACCACCAACGGGGGGTGGGTCAATCAGCCCCAGCATTTT	CATTNGGWVNQPQHF
.	.	TRBV2	TRBJ1-5	TGTGCCAGCAGTGGACAGGTTAGCAATCAGCCCCAGCATTTT	CASSGQVSNQPQHF
.	.	TRBV18	TRBJ1-6	TGTGCCAGCTCACCGGTACGGAACGATTCACCCCTCCACTTT	CASSPVRNDSPLHF
TRBD1	.	TRBV5-1	TRBJ1-1	TGCGCCAGCAGCTTACCGGGACAGGGAGAAGCTTTCTTT	CASSLPGQGEAFF
.	.	TRBV7-9	TRBJ1-2	TGTGCCAGCAGCCGAAGGACGGCCGCTAACTATGGCTACACCTTC	CASSRRTAANYGYTF
.	.	TRBV7-9	TRBJ2-1	TGTGCCAGCAGCTTAAAGGCCGGACACAATGAGCAGTTCTTC	CASSLKAGHNEQFF
TRBD1	once	TRBV27	TRBJ1-2	TGTGCCAGCAGTGACCGGGACAGGGGTTACACCTTC	CASSDRDRGYTF
TRBD1	.	TRBV19	TRBJ1-6	TGTGCCAGTAGTTATCAACAGGGGGCGGACTATAATTCACCCCTCCACTTT	CASSYQQGADYNSPLHF
.	.	TRBV18	TRBJ2-1	TGTGCCAGCTCACGCTATGACAGCTACAATGAGCAGTTCTTC	CASSRYDSYNEQFF
.	.	TRBV28	TRBJ1-5	TGTGCCGGAACCACAGGACTCGCAGGGCAGCCCCAGCATTTT	CAGTTGLAGQPQHF
TRBD1	few	TRBV24-1	TRBJ1-2	TGTGCCACCAGTGAGGTACAGGGGGCTGGCTACACCTTC	CATSEVQGAGYTF
.	.	TRBV20-1	TRBJ1-2	TGCAGTGCTAGTCTCCCCGGACAACGCGGAGGCGGCTACACCTTC	CSASLPGQRGGGYTF
TRBD2	.	TRBV2	TRBJ2-2	TGTGCCAGCAGAGGGACTAGCAGCACCGGGGAGCTGTTTTTT	CASRGTSSTGELFF
.	.	TRBV10-2	TRBJ1-2	TGCGCCAGCAGTGATATTCCCCACCTCCTGGACTATGGCTACACCTTC	CASSDIPHLLDYGYTF
.	.	TRBV28	TRBJ1-2	TGTGCCAGCAGTCTATTGAACAGGGCTCGAGACGGCTACACCTTC	CASSLLNRARDGYTF
.	.	TRBV6-5	TRBJ2-5	TGTGCCAGCAGTTACGATCTGGGGGGACGGGTGTACTTC	CASSYDLGGRVYF
TRBD1	.	TRBV18	TRBJ1-5	TGTGCCAGCTCACCACCCGGGACAGGGGGTAGCAATCAGCCCCAGCATTTT	CASSPPGTGGSNQPQHF
.	.	TRBV7-2	TRBJ2-1	TGTGCCAGCAGCTTATGGGGGCTTCCCGAAGTGGACAATGAGCAGTTCTTC	CASSLWGLPEVDNEQFF
.	.	TRBV3-1/TRBV3-2	TRBJ2-2	TGTGCCAGCAGCCAAGGCACCGGGGAGCTGTTTTTT	CASSQGTGELFF
.	.	TRBV6-1	TRBJ1-4	TGTGCCAGCAGTGATATGAGGGCCGGGGGGCTGTTTTTT	CASSDMRAGGLFF
.	.	TRBV11-2	TRBJ1-4	TGTGCCAGCAGATTTCCAGGGGTTAATGAAAAACTGTTTTTT	CASRFPGVNEKLFF
.	once	TRBV5-1	TRBJ1-6	TGCGCCAGCAGCTGGGCGACAGATTCACCCCTCCACTTT	CASSWATDSPLHF